This T cell receptor beta chain was identified during a study of blood T cell repertoires in COVID-19. The wider study: Acute-phase and convalescent COVID-19 samples originated in the United States, Italy and Spain. Nucleic acid was either cDNA or gDNA, and it came from T cells, B-cell-depleted T cells, or PBMCs.

The authors' processing: By means of reference gene primer amplification, nucleated cell counts were estimated. Clones were sequenced by immunoSEQ multiplex PCR, and TCRdb holds only the in-frame ones, with some missing. The V and J calls and clone size were taken over from that table, and D and trimming were inferred from the DNA. The sample shows about 270,000 clones, about 76% of them seen only once. Only one count was recorded for this clone. The sequenced material came from peripheral blood. This receptor was taken from a woman in her fifties or sixties with active or convalescent COVID-19.

CDR3 loop: CASSPPGAAGNTIYF. In nucleotides, the CDR3 is TGTGCCAGCTCACCACCGGGGGCGGCTGGAAACACCATATATTTT. The V gene is TRBV18, the J gene TRBJ1-3; maybe TRBD1 (6 bases). Germline lookup yields CDR1 KGHSH and CDR2 LQKENI. This CDR3 has 15 residues. The V and J ends lost 0 bases and 2 bases respectively, with 8 bases between them.